This TCR beta chain originates from a study of blood T cell repertoires in COVID-19. Only one count was recorded for this clone. The V gene's germline CDR1 is WNHNN and CDR2 SYGVQD (reference sequence). Between the trimmed V and J ends, which lost 3 bases and 0 bases, there was a span of 20 bases. The CDR3 runs 18 residues. The repertoire was sequenced with immunoSEQ multiplex PCR; TCRdb's copy has only in-frame clones and lacks some. The repertoire consists of about 140,000 clones, with almost 90% occurring once and the leading ten covering 1.5% to 1.9%. Sequencing was performed on peripheral blood. The sequence was obtained from an older woman with acute or convalescent COVID-19. V is TRBV10-1 and J is TRBJ1-1, with a tentative D call TRBD1 (5 bases). The CDR3 sequence is CASSESEGPTTMNTEAFF. In DNA, the CDR3 is TGCGCCAGCAGTGAATCGGAGGGACCCACCACCATGAACACTGAAGCTTTCTTT.